This T cell receptor (beta chain) was documented in a study of human T cells and chemical hapten exposure listed by TCRdb under 2021. Describing the broader study: For sensitization, 2% DPC in acetone was applied to a roughly 2 cm by roughly 2 cm area of upper inner arm skin. Libraries were combined into a pool for sequencing, and differences in TCR yield between samples came mainly from small differences in library volumes within the pool. Blood for TCR sequencing was provided by twenty-nine alopecia patients at one to four time points (pre-sensitization, 2, 6 and 24 weeks). Patch tests used Finn chambers with 0.01% DPC on the upper back, scored after 6 days by International Contact Dermatitis Research Group standards. Blood samples were taken from patients before sensitization (week 0) and at 2, 6 and about 24 weeks after DPC sensitization. In alopecia patients, the study followed how the peripheral blood TCR repertoire changed in vivo over primary and secondary sensitization to diphenylcyclopropenone (DPC), a hapten. Most of the patients in the cohort were female, and the cohort covered alopecia areata with under or over 50% scalp involvement, alopecia totalis and alopecia universalis. Weekly therapeutic DPC doses were additionally applied to the scalp of patients throughout the approximately 25-week study period. Summary of the overall study and its limitations: A positive correlation was found between the number of PT1 expanded TCRs and patch test score, with significance reached at thresholds 8, 16 and 32 but not 4. Because every patient had alopecia, a presumed autoimmune disease, the patients' immune response might differ from that of healthy individuals. The number of TCRs above 1 in 1000 frequency did not change with DPC sensitization; there was no evidence of global repertoire structure alterations. After repeated subsampling, changes were observed in the strength of the expansion versus patch-test correlation and in the threshold at which the correlation became significant. Significantly more large CDR3 similarity clusters were formed by expanded TCRs than by pre-sensitization or healthy control sets, consistent with antigen-driven responses.

The junction shows trimming of 6 bases on V and 7 bases on J, plus 13 bases between the germline ends. Taken from the germline V gene, the CDR1 and CDR2 loops are MNHNS and SASEGT. The CDR3 measures 13 amino acids from cysteine to phenylalanine. The entry retains the CDR3 DNA only, 39 bases that are in frame from base 1. This clonotype has only a few counts. Its antigen is unknown. No base quality values were provided; no much bigger clone lies one nucleotide off. Library method: RACE. The listed sequencing device is NextSeq 500. During library preparation, unique molecular identifiers were attached to individual cDNA molecules so that TCRs could be counted quantitatively and reproducibly. Each blood RNA sample was used to sequence both TCR alpha and TCR beta chains. In the authors' own workflow: A median of about 87,000 TCRs per sample was observed, with a range of about 20,000 to 700,000. V, J and CDR3 annotation of the TCR reads was performed with the Decombinator software suite. For the PS versus PT1 abundance plots, all samples were subsampled to the same number of TCRs (28,000). Expanded TCRs were defined as absent before sensitization and observed at least eight times at the 2-week time point. The public reads were quality trimmed at Q25 with fastp and then assembled into clones with MiXCR by TCRdb, keeping productive beta chains. A single entry per CDR3 protein holds the most common genes and DNA from its merged rows. Here the V and J calls rest on TCRdb's processing, not on the authors' analysis. The sample includes about 64,000 distinct CDR3 sequences, with 9.5% to 11% observed a single time. The top ten clonotypes cover around 2.1% of the sample.

Per the publication, the time point label means: patch test 3, about 24 weeks after DPC sensitization. The treatment or condition label corresponds to: therapeutic diphenylcyclopropenone sensitization with weekly scalp DPC. Blood at each patch-test visit was drawn before the patch test was applied. Patients were eligible if aged 18 to 70, diagnosed with alopecia and judged suitable for DPC therapy, and pregnant patients were excluded. Total RNA was extracted from unfractionated whole blood that had been collected in Tempus Blood RNA tubes. Sample: whole blood, taken in connection with sensitization to the hapten diphenylcyclopropenone (DPC). This receptor chain uses TRBV6-1 and TRBJ2-1; the D call could be TRBD1 or TRBD2, with each sharing 5 bases. The TCR sequence derives from a woman under 40 with alopecia areata. Some clones in this sample may be carry-over from other donors' samples. The CDR3 here reads CASRGQGVNEQFF. The nucleotide sequence reads as follows: TGTGCCAGCAGGGGGCAGGGAGTAAATGAGCAGTTCTTC.